These 16 T cell receptor beta chains were all obtained from the same sample, sequenced in a study of cytomegalovirus exposure and HLA in healthy donors. PCR employed 60 Vbeta and 13 Jbeta primers. Assay used: immunoSEQ multiplex PCR; TCRdb lists only in-frame clones, some missing. The sample lists roughly 280,000 clones, 65% to 85% occurring once. The source material was PBMCs. These receptors were obtained from a female donor in good health and CMV-seronegative.

V usage is TRBV29-1 and J usage is TRBJ1-2; 10 bases are shared with TRBD1. From germline, CDR1 is SQVTM and CDR2 ANQGSEA. J was trimmed by 4 bases and V by 6 bases; bases with no gene match: 11. CDR3 length: 15 residues. DNA of the CDR3: TGCAGCGTCGACCGGGGGGACAGGGGCACCTATGGCTACACCTTC. This sequence encodes CSVDRGDRGTYGYTF.

This chain links TRBV5-4 with TRBJ1-2, with 8 bases matching TRBD1. Germline assignment: CDR1 SGHNT and CDR2 YYREEE (reference sequence). CDR3 size: 15 residues. With V trimmed by 0 bases and J by 4 bases, 5 bases remained unmatched. The CDR3 DNA is TGTGCCAGCAGCTTGGCTTCAGGACAGGGCTATGGCTACACCTTC. This codes for CASSLASGQGYGYTF.

For the CDR3, the DNA is TGCGCCAGCAGCCCCGGACAGATGAACACTGAAGCTTTCTTT. This codes for CASSPGQMNTEAFF. This chain uses TRBV5-1 with TRBJ1-1, with D perhaps matching TRBD1 (6 bases). V lost 4 bases to trimming and J lost 0 bases, with 10 bases between them. The CDR3 contains 14 residues. Germline V CDR1 and CDR2: SGHRS, YFSETQ. Full variable domain (outside the CDR3, taken from reference TRBV5-1 and TRBJ1-1): KAGVTQTPRYLIKTRGQQVTLSCSPISGHRSVSWYQQTPGQGLQFLFEYFSETQRNKGNFPGRFSGRQFSNSRSEMNVSTLELGDSALYLCASSPGQMNTEAFFGQGTRLTVV.

V and J are TRBV10-3 and TRBJ2-7; 16 bases map to TRBD2. There are 17 residues in the CDR3. The V gene end was trimmed by 4 bases and the J gene end by 3 bases; junction bases not matched to a gene: 6. Germline V gene lookup returns CDR1 ENHRY and CDR2 SYGVKD. The CDR3 reads CAISAGLAGGRFYEQYF. CDR3 nucleotides: TGTGCCATCAGTGCGGGACTAGCGGGAGGGCGGTTCTACGAGCAGTACTTC.

J is TRBJ2-7 and V is TRBV5-1, with D possibly TRBD2 on 5 matching bases. Trimming removed 4 bases from V and 4 bases from J, with 15 bases in between. Looked up from germline, CDR1 is SGHRS and CDR2 is YFSETQ. The CDR3 length is 14 residues. The CDR3 DNA reads TGCGCCAGCAGCCACGAGGGTGGAGTTTACGAGCAGTACTTC. Protein: CASSHEGGVYEQYF.

The chain joins TRBV25-1 to TRBJ2-3, with unresolved D. The germline gives CDR1 MGHDK, CDR2 SYGVNS. The CDR3 is made up of 13 amino acids. Trimming removed 6 bases from V and 0 bases from J, with 7 bases in between. The CDR3: CASRESSTDTQYF. CDR3 sequence (DNA): TGTGCCAGCAGGGAGTCTAGCACAGATACGCAGTATTTT. Combining the CDR3 with reference TRBV25-1 and TRBJ2-3 gives the whole variable domain EADIYQTPRYLVIGTGKKITLECSQTMGHDKMYWYQQDPGMELHLIHYSYGVNSTEKGDLSSESTVSRIRTEHFPLTLESARPSHTSQYLCASRESSTDTQYFGPGTRLTVL.

The sample holds one count of this clone. This CDR3 is CASSYRDRGLGGYTF. The CDR3 nucleotides read TGTGCCAGCAGTTACCGGGACAGGGGGCTAGGTGGCTACACCTTC. This sequence joins TRBV28 and TRBJ1-2, with 12 bases that match TRBD1. The V gene's germline CDR1 is MDHEN and CDR2 SYDVKM. This CDR3 has 15 amino acids. V shed 4 bases and J 7 bases; nucleotides not matched to a gene: 7.

V usage is TRBV5-6 and J usage is TRBJ2-2; TRBD2 aligns across 11 bases. V was pared by 0 bases and J by 6 bases, with 4 bases of the junction left unmatched. This CDR3 region has 16 residues. CDR1 is SGHDT and CDR2 is YYEEEE in the germline V gene. The CDR3 nucleotides are TGTGCCAGCAGCTTGGAGGCTAGCGGGAGGTCCGGGGAGCTGTTTTTT. Its protein product is CASSLEASGRSGELFF.

The genes are TRBV6-1 and TRBJ1-1; D gene uncertain. Trimming shortened V by 5 bases and J by 5 bases, and 9 bases separated the two germline ends. There are 12 residues in the CDR3. Germline V gene data show CDR1 as MNHNS and CDR2 as SASEGT. This CDR3 is CASSSRATEAFF. The CDR3 DNA reads as TGTGCCAGCAGTTCGCGGGCTACTGAAGCTTTCTTT.

A note on this clone: This is likely a read error, given that the CDR3 carries no conserved phenylalanine or tryptophan at its end. The chain employs TRBV2 and TRBJ2-3, with 7 bases that match TRBD2. Germline values: CDR1 SNHLY, CDR2 FYNNEI. CDR3 length equals 14 residues. V shed 6 bases, J shed 2 bases, and the junction held 5 bases outside the gene matches. Here the CDR3 DNA reads TGTGCCAGCAGAAAGCGGGATCCCACAGATACGCAGTATCTT. Translated: CASRKRDPTDTQYL.

The chain employs TRBV10-3 and TRBJ2-7; 10 bases map to TRBD2. The CDR3 covers 15 residues. Trimming cost V 6 bases and J 2 bases; bases outside gene matches: 7. Germline assignment: CDR1 ENHRY and CDR2 SYGVKD. This CDR3 is CAISVPGLAPYEQYF. CDR3 bases: TGTGCCATCAGCGTCCCGGGACTAGCGCCCTACGAGCAGTACTTC.

The chain combines TRBV5-3 with TRBJ2-1; no firm D call. TRBV5-3 qualifies as an ORF whose function is uncertain. The CDR3 is made up of 13 amino acids. Trimming pared 4 bases from V and 4 bases from J, leaving 9 bases between. The CDR3: CARSGRTYNEQFF. The CDR3 coding sequence is TGTGCCAGAAGCGGGCGTACATACAATGAGCAGTTCTTC.

V is TRBV28 and J is TRBJ2-1; 15 nucleotides line up with TRBD2. Germline lookup yields CDR1 MDHEN and CDR2 SYDVKM. The CDR3 spans 17 residues. Germline trimming cut 5 bases from V and 9 bases from J; bases unmatched to any gene: 11. As DNA, the CDR3 is TGTGCCAGCAGTCCCCGGGGACTAGCGGGAGGTAGGGGTGAGCAGTTCTTC. Translated: CASSPRGLAGGRGEQFF.

The V call is TRBV6-9, the J call TRBJ1-4; the D gene is possibly TRBD1 (5 bases). Trimming pared 4 bases from V and 1 base from J, leaving 16 bases between. Germline CDR1 reads MNHGY; CDR2 reads SVAAGI. The CDR3 is 17 residues long. CDR3 coding DNA: TGTGCCAGCAGTTGCTCCAGGGCGACCATAACTAATGAAAAACTGTTTTTT. Translation gives CASSCSRATITNEKLFF.

This chain uses TRBV4-2 with TRBJ2-1; 10 nucleotides align to TRBD2. The germline gives CDR1 LGHNA, CDR2 YNFKEQ. Trimming took 1 base from V and 4 from J; bases not matched to a gene: 25. CDR3 length equals 23 residues. Here the CDR3 reads CASSQVAQNPRSGRLLTYNEQFF. CDR3 in DNA: TGTGCCAGCAGCCAAGTTGCACAGAACCCGCGTAGCGGGAGGCTCCTTACATACAATGAGCAGTTCTTC.

This clone was seen a few times. The chain joins TRBV6-6 to TRBJ2-7; 11 bases are shared with TRBD1. CDR3 length equals 14 residues. The germline CDR1 and CDR2 sequences are MNHNY and SVGAGI (reference sequence). Unmatched junction bases numbered 2, after V lost 4 bases and J lost 3 bases. In DNA form, the CDR3 reads TGTGCCAGCAGTTGGACAGGGGGCCTCTACGAGCAGTACTTC. Encoded protein: CASSWTGGLYEQYF.